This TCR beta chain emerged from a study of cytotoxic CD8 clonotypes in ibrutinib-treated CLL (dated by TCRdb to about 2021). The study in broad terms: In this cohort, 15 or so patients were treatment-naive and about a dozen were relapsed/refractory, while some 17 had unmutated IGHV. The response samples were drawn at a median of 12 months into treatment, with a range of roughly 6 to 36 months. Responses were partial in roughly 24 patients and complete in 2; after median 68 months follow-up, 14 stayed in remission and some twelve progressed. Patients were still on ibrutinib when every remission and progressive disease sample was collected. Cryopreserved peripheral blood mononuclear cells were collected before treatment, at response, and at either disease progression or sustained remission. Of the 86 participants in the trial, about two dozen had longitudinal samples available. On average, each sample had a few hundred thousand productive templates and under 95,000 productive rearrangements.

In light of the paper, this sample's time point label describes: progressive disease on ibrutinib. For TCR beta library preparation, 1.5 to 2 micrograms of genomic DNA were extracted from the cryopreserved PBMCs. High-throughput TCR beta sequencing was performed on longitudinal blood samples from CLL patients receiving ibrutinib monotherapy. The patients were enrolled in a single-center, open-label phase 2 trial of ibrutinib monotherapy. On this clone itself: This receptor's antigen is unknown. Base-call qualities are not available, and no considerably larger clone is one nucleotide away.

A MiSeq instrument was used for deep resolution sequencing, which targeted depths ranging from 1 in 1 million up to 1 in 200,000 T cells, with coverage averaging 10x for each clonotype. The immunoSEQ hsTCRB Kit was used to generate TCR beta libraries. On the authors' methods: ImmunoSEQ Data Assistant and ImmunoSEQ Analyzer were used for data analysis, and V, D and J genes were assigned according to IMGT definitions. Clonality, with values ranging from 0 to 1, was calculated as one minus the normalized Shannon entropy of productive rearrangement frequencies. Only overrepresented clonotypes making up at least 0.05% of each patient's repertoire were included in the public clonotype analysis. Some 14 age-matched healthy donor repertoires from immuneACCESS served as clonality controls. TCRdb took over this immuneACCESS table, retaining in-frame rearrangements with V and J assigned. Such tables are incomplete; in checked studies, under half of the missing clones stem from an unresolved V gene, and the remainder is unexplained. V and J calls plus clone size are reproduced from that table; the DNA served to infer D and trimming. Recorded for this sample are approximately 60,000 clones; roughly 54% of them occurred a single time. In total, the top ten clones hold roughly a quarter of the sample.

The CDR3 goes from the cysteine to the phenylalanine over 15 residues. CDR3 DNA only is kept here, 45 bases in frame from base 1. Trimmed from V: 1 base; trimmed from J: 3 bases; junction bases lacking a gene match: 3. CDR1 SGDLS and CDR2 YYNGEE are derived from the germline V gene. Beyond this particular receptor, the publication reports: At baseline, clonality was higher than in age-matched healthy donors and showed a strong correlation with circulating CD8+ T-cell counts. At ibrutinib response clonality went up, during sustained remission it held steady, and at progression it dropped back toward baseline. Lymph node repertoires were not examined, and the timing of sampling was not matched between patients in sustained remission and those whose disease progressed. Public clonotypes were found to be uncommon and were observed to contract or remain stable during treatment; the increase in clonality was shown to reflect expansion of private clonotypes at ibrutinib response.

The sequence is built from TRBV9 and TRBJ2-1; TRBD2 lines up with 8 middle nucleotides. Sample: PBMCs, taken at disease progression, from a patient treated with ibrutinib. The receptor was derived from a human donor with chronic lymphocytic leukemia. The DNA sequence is TGTGCCAGCAGCGTATCGAGCGGGAGCTACAATGAGCAGTTCTTC. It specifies CASSVSSGSYNEQFF.